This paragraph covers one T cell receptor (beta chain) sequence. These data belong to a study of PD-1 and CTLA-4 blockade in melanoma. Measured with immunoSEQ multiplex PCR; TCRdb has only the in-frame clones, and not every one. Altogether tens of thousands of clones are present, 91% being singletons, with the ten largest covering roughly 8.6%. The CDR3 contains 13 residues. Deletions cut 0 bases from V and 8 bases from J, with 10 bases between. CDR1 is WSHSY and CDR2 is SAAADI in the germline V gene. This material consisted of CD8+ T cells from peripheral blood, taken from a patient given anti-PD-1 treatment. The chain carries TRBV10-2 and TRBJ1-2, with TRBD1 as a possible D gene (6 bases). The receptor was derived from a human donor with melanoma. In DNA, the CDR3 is TGCGCCAGCAGTGAGTCGACTCAGGGGGGCTACACCTTC. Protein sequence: CASSESTQGGYTF.